Detailed here is one T cell receptor beta chain. The specificity of this receptor is unknown. Base qualities are not recorded, but no much larger clone differs from it by a single base. Donors were a few dozen systemically healthy Caucasian individuals from Russia aged roughly 6 to 100 years. Around 10 milliliters of peripheral blood were drawn from each donor into EDTA-treated Vacutainer tubes. Ficoll-Paque density-gradient centrifugation was used to isolate PBMCs, with at least 6.5 million per sample. Total RNA was extracted from PBMCs with Trizol reagent, with at least 5 micrograms obtained per sample. For every donor, flow cytometry on a PBMC aliquot measured the percentage of naive CD45RAhigh/CD27high T cells. The data were obtained in a study of blood T cells in healthy people across ages (dated by TCRdb to about 2015). Study-wide context: In model experiments, template switching captured about one uniquely barcoded TCR beta cDNA molecule for every two T cells. Age-related changes in TCR beta repertoire diversity were measured in the study by deep sequencing normalized with unique cDNA molecular identifiers. Four age groups were formed from the donors: young (average about 15 years), middle-aged (around 41), aged (more than 55) and long-lived (around 82). Donors of different ages were randomly distributed across sequencing lanes to avoid experimental bias. Two additional independent replicas of 1 million unique cDNA reads from the same blood draw were analyzed for two donors (one aged 18 to 29 and one aged 80 or older).

Trimming accounts for 4 bases at V and 2 bases at J, while the number of junction bases matched to no gene is 4. Taken from cysteine to phenylalanine, the CDR3 has 15 residues. Only the CDR3 region is kept as DNA, spanning 45 bases read in frame from base 1. For CDR1 and CDR2, the germline V gene (reference sequence) lists MNHNY and SVGAGI. The library relied on 5' RACE. The reads were generated on an Illumina HiSeq 2500. A second PCR of about 6 to 11 cycles was run with a J-beta primer mix and a sample-barcoded 5' primer. Each TCR beta cDNA molecule received a unique molecular identifier from a template-switch 5' adaptor carrying 12 random nucleotides. At least 2.5 million CDR3-containing paired-end reads were obtained from each sample. First-strand cDNA was synthesized from all RNA with the Mint cDNA synthesis kit, primed by a TRBC-specific oligonucleotide. Following uracil-DNA glycosylase treatment, a first 18-cycle PCR with universal primers M1SS and BC2_uni_R was performed on all cDNA. Per the authors' processing: For normalization, 1 million high-quality reads were randomly selected from each sample, with every read carrying a distinct molecular identifier. Instead of being binned into consensus sequences, reads with shared molecular identifiers were discarded. MiTCR, set to a Q25 quality threshold and the strictest error-elimination algorithm, was used for CDR3 identification, clonotype clustering and error correction. A nonparametric unseen species model with Euler transformation was used to estimate a lower bound on total TCR beta diversity. Clones were called with MiXCR by TCRdb after fastp trimmed the public reads at Q25, and only in-frame beta chains were retained. Every entry covers one CDR3 protein and lists the most common genes and DNA from its rows. The V and J calls were not made by the authors but by TCRdb's processing. The sample table contains a few hundred thousand distinct CDR3 sequences; only one count was recorded for 25% to 30% of them. In total, the top ten clones hold around a sixth of the sample.

General conclusions and limits of the study: Compared with the aged group, the long-lived group had more naive CD4+ T cells, fewer expanded clones and increased TCR diversity, a pattern suggesting age selection. As age increased, observed TCR beta diversity per million T cells dropped in a roughly linear way, and a significant reduction was already evident by age about 40. Estimates of total diversity based on one million sequenced T cells were considered lower bounds and underestimates. Because profiling used bulk unsorted PBMCs, naive and antigen-experienced compartments could not be compared conclusively. There was a strong correlation between observed TCR beta diversity and the percentage of naive T cells measured by flow cytometry. Because donor CMV infection status was unknown, age-related changes in expanded clonotypes were potentially confounded.

The TCR sequence derives from a woman between 65 and 79 years old in good health. Recombination connected TRBV6-6 to TRBJ1-4, and TRBD1 aligns with 7 junction nucleotides. The sample comprised blood. At the DNA level, the sequence is TGTGCCAGCAGTTTCTACAGGGGCACTAATGAAAAACTGTTTTTT. Its protein is CASSFYRGTNEKLFF.